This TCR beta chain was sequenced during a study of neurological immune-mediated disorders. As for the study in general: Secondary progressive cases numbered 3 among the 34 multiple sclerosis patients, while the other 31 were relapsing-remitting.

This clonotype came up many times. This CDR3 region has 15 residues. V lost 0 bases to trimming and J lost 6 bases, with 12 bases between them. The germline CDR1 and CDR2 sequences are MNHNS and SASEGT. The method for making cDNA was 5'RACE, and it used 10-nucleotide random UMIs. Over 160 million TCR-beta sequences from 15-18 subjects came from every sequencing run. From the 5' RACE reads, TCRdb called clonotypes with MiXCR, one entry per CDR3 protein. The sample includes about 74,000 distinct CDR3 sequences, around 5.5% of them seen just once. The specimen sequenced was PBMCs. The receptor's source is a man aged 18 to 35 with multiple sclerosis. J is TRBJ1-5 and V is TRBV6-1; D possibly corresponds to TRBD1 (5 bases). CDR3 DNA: TGTGCCAGCAGTGAAGCATGGTCCGGGGGTCAGCCCCAGCATTTT. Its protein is CASSEAWSGGQPQHF.